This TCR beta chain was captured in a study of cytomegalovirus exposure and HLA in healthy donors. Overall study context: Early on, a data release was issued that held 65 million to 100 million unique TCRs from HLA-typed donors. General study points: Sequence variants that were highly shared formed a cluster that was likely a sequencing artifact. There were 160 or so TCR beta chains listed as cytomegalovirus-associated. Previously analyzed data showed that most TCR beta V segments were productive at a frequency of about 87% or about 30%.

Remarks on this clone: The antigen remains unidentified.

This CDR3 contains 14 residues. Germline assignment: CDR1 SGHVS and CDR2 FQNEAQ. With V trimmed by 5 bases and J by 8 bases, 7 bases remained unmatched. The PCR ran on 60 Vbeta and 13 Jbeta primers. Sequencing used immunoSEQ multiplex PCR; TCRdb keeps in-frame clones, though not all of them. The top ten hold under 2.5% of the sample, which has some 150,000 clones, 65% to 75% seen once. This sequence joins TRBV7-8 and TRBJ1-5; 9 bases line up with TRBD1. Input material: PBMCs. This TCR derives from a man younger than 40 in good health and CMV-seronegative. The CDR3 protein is CASSRTGDREPQHF. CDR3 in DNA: TGTGCCAGCAGCCGGACAGGGGATCGGGAGCCCCAGCATTTT.